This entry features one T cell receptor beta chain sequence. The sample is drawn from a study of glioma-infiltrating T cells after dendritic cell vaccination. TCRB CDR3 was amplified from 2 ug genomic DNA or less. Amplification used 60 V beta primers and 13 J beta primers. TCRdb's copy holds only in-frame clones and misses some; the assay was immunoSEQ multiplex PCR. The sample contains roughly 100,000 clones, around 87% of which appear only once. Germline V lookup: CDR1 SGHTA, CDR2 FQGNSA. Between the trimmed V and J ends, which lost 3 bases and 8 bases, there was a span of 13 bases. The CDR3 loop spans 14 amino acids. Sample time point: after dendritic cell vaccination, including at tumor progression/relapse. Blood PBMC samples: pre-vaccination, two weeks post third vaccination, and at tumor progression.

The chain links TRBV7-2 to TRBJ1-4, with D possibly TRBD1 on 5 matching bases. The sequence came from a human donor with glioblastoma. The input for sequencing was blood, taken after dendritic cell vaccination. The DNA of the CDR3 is TGTGCCAGCAGCTTCGTTGGGGCCGGGGAAAAACTGTTTTTT. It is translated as CASSFVGAGEKLFF.